Included here is one T cell receptor (beta chain) sequence, with context. The data derive from a study of identical twins. MiXCR was run by TCRdb on the 5' RACE reads, yielding one entry per CDR3 protein. Of just over 450,000 distinct CDR3 sequences in the sample, around 14% were seen once. The sample also formed part of further work on yellow fever vaccine responses in identical twins. Per that study: Reportedly, the response of twins' T cells to the vaccine seemed partly convergent, partly personalized.

Material: CD4+ T cells sorted from blood. This receptor was obtained from a young woman in good health.

For the CDR3, the DNA is TGCGCCAGCAGCCTGTACGGGACAGGGGGACTATCTTACTCCTACGAGCAGTACTTC. Protein: CASSLYGTGGLSYSYEQYF. This chain joins TRBV5-1 and TRBJ2-7, with 11 positions matching TRBD1. Trimming at V came to 4 bases and at J to 0 bases, leaving 15 bases not matched to a gene. CDR3 size: 19 residues. Germline V gives CDR1 SGHRS, CDR2 YFSETQ. The full variable domain, rest sourced from reference TRBV5-1 and TRBJ2-7, is KAGVTQTPRYLIKTRGQQVTLSCSPISGHRSVSWYQQTPGQGLQFLFEYFSETQRNKGNFPGRFSGRQFSNSRSEMNVSTLELGDSALYLCASSLYGTGGLSYSYEQYFGPGTRLTVT.